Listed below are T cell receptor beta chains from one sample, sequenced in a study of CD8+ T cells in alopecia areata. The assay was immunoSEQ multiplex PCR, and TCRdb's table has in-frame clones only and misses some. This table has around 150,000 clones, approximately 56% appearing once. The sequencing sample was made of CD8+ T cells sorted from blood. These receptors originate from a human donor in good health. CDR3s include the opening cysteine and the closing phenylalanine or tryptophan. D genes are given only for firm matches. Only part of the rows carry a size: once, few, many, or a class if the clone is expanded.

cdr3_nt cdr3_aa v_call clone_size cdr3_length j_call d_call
TGTGCCAGCAGCTTTGACCCAGGGGGTGGCGGCTACACCTTC CASSFDPGGGGYTF TRBV7-9 NA 14 TRBJ1-2 TRBD1
TGCGCCAGCAGCGACGGACAGGGAGTCACTGAAGCTTTCTTT CASSDGQGVTEAFF TRBV5-1 NA 14 TRBJ1-1 TRBD1
TGTGCCAGTAGTATAGCGACTTTGGACACCTACAATGAGCAGTTCTTC CASSIATLDTYNEQFF TRBV19 NA 16 TRBJ2-1 NA
TGTGCCACCAGCGCCCGAATACCTAGTGCCCTCTACACAGATACGCAGTATTTT CATSARIPSALYTDTQYF TRBV15 NA 18 TRBJ2-3 NA
TGCAGCGTTGAAGATCGATTTAGGCAGGATAGGGGCTCCTACGAGCAGTACTTC CSVEDRFRQDRGSYEQYF TRBV29-1 NA 18 TRBJ2-7 NA
TGCGCCAGCAGCCAAGAATCCGGTCAGCCCCAGCATTTT CASSQESGQPQHF TRBV4-1 once 13 TRBJ1-5 NA
TGTGCCAACGGACTGAGCTCCTACAATGAGCAGTTCTTC CANGLSSYNEQFF TRBV2 NA 13 TRBJ2-1 NA
TGTGCCAGCAGTTTCATTGGGCGGTCGAACACCGGGGAGCTGTTTTTT CASSFIGRSNTGELFF TRBV27 once 16 TRBJ2-2 NA
TGTGCCAGCAGCATGGGACCGAATCAGCCCCAGCATTTT CASSMGPNQPQHF TRBV7-8 NA 13 TRBJ1-5 NA
TGTGCCAGCAGCACCGGGACAGAGAACACCGGGGAGCTGTTTTTT CASSTGTENTGELFF TRBV7-9 few 15 TRBJ2-2 TRBD1
TGTGCCAGCAGTTTGCCCGGAGGGAGTGGCATTCAGTACTTC CASSLPGGSGIQYF TRBV28 many 14 TRBJ2-4 NA
TGTGCCAGCAGCTTACATGGAGAGACCCAGTACTTC CASSLHGETQYF TRBV7-9 NA 12 TRBJ2-5 NA
TGCGCCAGCAGCCAAGGAGGACTTTCCTACAATGAGCAGTTCTTC CASSQGGLSYNEQFF TRBV4-1 few 15 TRBJ2-1 NA
TGTGCCAGCAGTGAGTCCCGGGTACTAGACGTGGCAGATACGCAGTATTTT CASSESRVLDVADTQYF TRBV2 NA 17 TRBJ2-3 NA
TGTGCCTGGAGTGTATCTCCCGGGCCCGAAAGGGGGGAAAAACTGTTTTTT CAWSVSPGPERGEKLFF TRBV30 few 17 TRBJ1-4 NA
TGCGCCAGCAGCGTCTCACTAGCGGGAGGCGGGGAGGAGCAGTTCTTC CASSVSLAGGGEEQFF TRBV5-1 many 16 TRBJ2-1 TRBD2
TGCAGCGTTCGACTAGCGGGAGTACGCAATGAGCAGTTCTTC CSVRLAGVRNEQFF TRBV29-1 few 14 TRBJ2-1 TRBD2
TGTGCCACCGCCCGAGGCAATCAGCCCCAGCATTTT CATARGNQPQHF TRBV15 NA 12 TRBJ1-5 NA
TGTGCCAGCGGAAAATTGAGGGACACCCAAGAGACCCAGTACTTC CASGKLRDTQETQYF TRBV27 NA 15 TRBJ2-5 NA
TGTGCCAGCAGTTACGATCTAAGATCTGGGGCCAACGTCCTGACTTTC CASSYDLRSGANVLTF TRBV6-6 NA 16 TRBJ2-6 NA
TGTGCCAGCAGTGTCGGCCGCGGGGGCTACACCTTC CASSVGRGGYTF TRBV5-6 NA 12 TRBJ1-2 NA
TGTGCCAGCAGTTATCCCTTTGAAGCTTTCTTT CASSYPFEAFF TRBV6-5 NA 11 TRBJ1-1 NA
TGTGCCAGCCGTTGGGGTGGGGCCAAAAACATTCAGTACTTC CASRWGGAKNIQYF TRBV2 NA 14 TRBJ2-4 NA
TGTGCCAGCGGGCTAGGGGAGCTGTTTTTT CASGLGELFF TRBV7-9 few 10 TRBJ2-2 NA
TGCAGCGTTGAGGGTGGGAGGGCCAGCGAGCAGTTCTTC CSVEGGRASEQFF TRBV29-1 NA 13 TRBJ2-1 TRBD2
TGTGCCAGCAGCGTAGCGGAGAGCTCCTACGAGCAGTACTTC CASSVAESSYEQYF TRBV9 NA 14 TRBJ2-7 NA